The 13 T cell receptor beta chains given below trace back to one sample, sequenced in a study of chemoradiotherapy in HPV16-positive cancers. The protocol was immunoSEQ multiplex PCR, while the TCRdb copy is restricted to in-frame clones and leaves out a portion. This table has about 39,000 clones, 65% to 80% appearing once. Sequences were derived from blood, sampled from a patient who underwent chemoradiotherapy. The receptors derive from a human donor with HPV-associated anogenital cancer.

This chain connects TRBV5-1 to TRBJ2-5, with TRBD2 matching over 9 bases. V lost 0 bases and J lost 2; bases outside the gene matches: 8. From germline, CDR1 is SGHRS and CDR2 YFSETQ. The CDR3 contains 17 residues. CDR3 sequence: CASSLGLAGAVQETQYF. CDR3 nucleotides: TGCGCCAGCAGCTTGGGGTTAGCGGGGGCGGTACAAGAGACCCAGTACTTC.

This sequence joins TRBV5-5 and TRBJ2-1; 8 bases map to TRBD1. This CDR3 is built from 16 residues. The germline V gene has CDR1 SGHKS and CDR2 YYEKEE (reference sequence). V was pared by 4 bases and J by 11 bases, with 17 bases of the junction left unmatched. CDR3 bases: TGTGCCAGCAGCCCACCTGGACAGGGCCAGGGTATGAAGCAGTTCTTC. It specifies CASSPPGQGQGMKQFF.

The genes are TRBV5-5 and TRBJ1-3; the D is unclear. Trimming cost V 1 base and J 3 bases, with 11 bases left between them. Germline V lookup: CDR1 SGHKS, CDR2 YYEKEE (reference sequence). This CDR3 contains 15 residues. DNA of the CDR3: TGTGCCAGCAGCTTGTTGGGTAGGGTTGGAAACACCATATATTTT. Protein: CASSLLGRVGNTIYF.

This clone came up once. The V call is TRBV5-1, the J call TRBJ2-1; 9 positions agree with TRBD1. The germline V gene encodes CDR1 SGHRS and CDR2 YFSETQ. The CDR3 extends over 15 amino acids. V was pared by 4 bases and J by 9 bases, with 11 bases of the junction left unmatched. The chain's CDR3 is CASSGRTGDKGEQFF. CDR3 DNA: TGCGCCAGCAGCGGTAGGACAGGGGACAAGGGTGAGCAGTTCTTC.

The chain uses TRBV7-2 and TRBJ2-7; 11 bases line up with TRBD2. CDR1 is SGHTA, CDR2 FQGNSA, per germline. V lost 2 bases, J lost 5 bases, and 8 bases stayed unmatched. The CDR3 totals 16 residues. CDR3 DNA: TGTGCCAGCAGCTTACAGCCTAGCGGGGGGAGCGACGAGCAGTACTTC. This encodes CASSLQPSGGSDEQYF.

This chain uses TRBV6-5 with TRBJ2-1, with D maybe TRBD2 (6 bases). CDR1 and CDR2 from the germline V gene are MNHEY and SVGAGI. Trimming took off 6 bases at V and 5 bases at J, with 17 bases between the two ends. The CDR3 runs 15 residues. This chain's CDR3 is CASSRSGDRDNEQFF. The CDR3 region has the DNA TGTGCCAGCAGCCGCTCGGGGGATCGGGACAATGAGCAGTTCTTC.

This clone was detected only once. The chain uses TRBV5-1 and TRBJ2-5; 9 positions agree with TRBD2. The germline V gene has CDR1 SGHRS and CDR2 YFSETQ. Trimming at V came to 7 bases and at J to 0 bases, leaving 4 bases not matched to a gene. This CDR3 is 14 amino acids long. As DNA, the CDR3 is TGCGCCAGCCGGGAGCGGGGGGACCAAGAGACCCAGTACTTC. Amino acid sequence: CASRERGDQETQYF.

V gene TRBV5-5 combines with J gene TRBJ1-1, with D uncertain. The CDR3 spans 14 residues. CDR1 SGHKS and CDR2 YYEKEE come from the germline V gene (reference sequence). With 3 bases removed from V and 0 bases from J, the gap between germline ends came to 9 bases. The CDR3 is CASSSLTLNTEAFF. CDR3 nucleotide sequence: TGTGCCAGCAGCTCCTTGACATTGAACACTGAAGCTTTCTTT.

The chain recombines TRBV6-6 with TRBJ1-2; D gene uncertain. Germline V gene data show CDR1 as MNHNY and CDR2 as SVGAGI (reference sequence). This CDR3 has 16 amino acids. Between the trimmed V and J ends, which lost 7 bases and 8 bases, there was a span of 26 bases. The CDR3 region is CASTDQVAARSGGYTF. In DNA form, the CDR3 reads TGTGCCAGCACCGATCAGGTGGCAGCTCGTTCGGGAGGCTACACCTTC.

The chain couples TRBV27 to TRBJ1-5, with D maybe TRBD1 (6 bases). The CDR3 contains 14 residues. CDR1 is MNHEY, CDR2 SMNVEV, per germline (reference sequence). The germline V and J ends were trimmed by 0 bases and 11 bases, with 14 bases remaining between them. CDR3 nucleotides: TGTGCCAGCAGTTTATCGGGACAAGCTGCGACCCAGCATTTT. Protein product: CASSLSGQAATQHF.

The chain combines TRBV11-2 with TRBJ2-1; TRBD1 might be the D (5 bases). Trimming shortened V by 5 bases and J by 0 bases, and 11 bases separated the two germline ends. CDR1 is SGHAT, CDR2 FQNNGV, per germline. CDR3 length: 15 amino acids. The CDR3 nucleotides read TGTGCCAGCAGCCCAGGACAAGTCTCCTACAATGAGCAGTTCTTC. Protein product: CASSPGQVSYNEQFF.

V is TRBV10-3 and J is TRBJ2-7; no reliable D call. The ends were cut back, 8 bases at V and 2 bases at J, with 10 bases in the middle. Germline lookup yields CDR1 ENHRY and CDR2 SYGVKD. The length of the CDR3 is 12 residues. For the CDR3, the DNA is TGTGCCATCGGGCAGGAGACCTACGAGCAGTACTTC. It yields the protein CAIGQETYEQYF.

This clone was counted once. The chain combines TRBV19 with TRBJ1-1; the D gene is possibly TRBD1 (5 bases). The CDR3 sequence is 12 residues long. Germline loops: CDR1 LNHDA, CDR2 SQIVND (reference sequence). The germline V and J ends were trimmed by 4 bases and 10 bases, with 13 bases remaining between them. The DNA for the CDR3 is TGTGCCAGTAGTAAAACAGGAGAAGTAGCTTTCTTT. Amino acid sequence: CASSKTGEVAFF.